This entry describes one T cell receptor (beta chain). What it recognizes is unknown. The data were obtained in a study of cytomegalovirus exposure and HLA in healthy donors. Findings and limits, study-wide: Most TCR sequences were uncommon, yet certain public TCRs appeared in many donors. A later analysis found TCR association rates differed by HLA locus, highest for DRB1 and lowest for HLA-C.

Both 60 Vbeta primers and 13 Jbeta primers went into the PCR. Sequencing was performed with immunoSEQ multiplex PCR; in TCRdb, only in-frame clones are kept and a portion is missing. The data contain under 150,000 clones, roughly 79% of them singletons. V lost 4 bases, J lost 6 bases, and 2 bases stayed unmatched. Germline V gene data show CDR1 as SGHRS and CDR2 as YFSETQ. The CDR3 extends over 13 amino acids. The clonotype originates from a man aged 18 to 29 in good health and CMV-seronegative. V and J are TRBV5-1 and TRBJ1-5; 9 bases align to TRBD1. The specimen was PBMCs. The CDR3 spells CASSAGQGQPQHF. The CDR3 nucleotides are TGCGCCAGCAGCGCGGGACAGGGTCAGCCCCAGCATTTT.